These T cell receptor beta chains were read from a single sample in a study of T cells in Graves' hyperthyroidism and ophthalmopathy. TCRdb re-analysed the multiplex PCR reads in MiXCR, keeping a single row per CDR3 protein. The data contain around 600,000 distinct CDR3 sequences, about 14% of them singletons. Specimen: blood. All receptors derive from a woman in her late teens or twenties with Graves' ophthalmopathy. Each CDR3 is given with its conserved first and last residue. The order of the fields is J gene, clone size, V gene, CDR3 protein. Clone size is stated in some rows and not others, as once, few, many or a class when expanded.

j_call: TRBJ1-1; clone_size: -; v_call: TRBV19; cdr3_aa: CASSIKAGPMNTEAFF
j_call: TRBJ1-1; clone_size: few; v_call: TRBV4-1; cdr3_aa: CASSQVPPRDRGRTEAFF
j_call: TRBJ1-2; clone_size: -; v_call: TRBV6-1; cdr3_aa: CASSPSRQVRNGYTF
j_call: TRBJ2-1; clone_size: many; v_call: TRBV30; cdr3_aa: CAWNKGGDNEQFF
j_call: TRBJ2-7; clone_size: many; v_call: TRBV28; cdr3_aa: CASREGDPSYEQYF
j_call: TRBJ1-5; clone_size: -; v_call: TRBV6-4; cdr3_aa: CASSLGQGEGQPQHF
j_call: TRBJ2-7; clone_size: few; v_call: TRBV4-2; cdr3_aa: CASSQASLGTWGRYEQYF
j_call: TRBJ2-7; clone_size: many; v_call: TRBV27; cdr3_aa: CASSLSRGERSYEQYF
j_call: TRBJ1-2; clone_size: few; v_call: TRBV19; cdr3_aa: CASSIQGTTYGYTF
j_call: TRBJ2-7; clone_size: -; v_call: TRBV15; cdr3_aa: CATSLGQGLYEQYF
j_call: TRBJ2-5; clone_size: many; v_call: TRBV18; cdr3_aa: CASSPPGLQETQYF
j_call: TRBJ1-3; clone_size: many; v_call: TRBV12-3/TRBV12-4; cdr3_aa: CASSFGNTIYF
j_call: TRBJ2-7; clone_size: many; v_call: TRBV6-2/TRBV6-3; cdr3_aa: CASSYPKGEQYF
j_call: TRBJ1-6; clone_size: -; v_call: TRBV4-2; cdr3_aa: CASSHTFRGPITVLDSPLHF
j_call: TRBJ2-7; clone_size: many; v_call: TRBV28; cdr3_aa: CASTRDTFYEQYF
j_call: TRBJ1-1; clone_size: few; v_call: TRBV27; cdr3_aa: CASSFRGQGEAFF
j_call: TRBJ1-1; clone_size: -; v_call: TRBV4-2; cdr3_aa: CASSLRGQGEAEAFF
j_call: TRBJ2-1; clone_size: few; v_call: TRBV19; cdr3_aa: CASSTGQPSYNEQFF
j_call: TRBJ2-2; clone_size: many; v_call: TRBV12-3/TRBV12-4; cdr3_aa: CASSPQGGRGAGELFF
j_call: TRBJ2-7; clone_size: many; v_call: TRBV6-2/TRBV6-3; cdr3_aa: CASSSDPGHSSFYEQYF
j_call: TRBJ2-2; clone_size: many; v_call: TRBV5-1; cdr3_aa: CASRSSGNTGELFF
j_call: TRBJ2-5; clone_size: few; v_call: TRBV10-3; cdr3_aa: CAISESRGGLHQETQYF
j_call: TRBJ1-1; clone_size: many; v_call: TRBV9; cdr3_aa: CASSGRAGGARTEAFF
j_call: TRBJ2-1; clone_size: -; v_call: TRBV19; cdr3_aa: CASTPPAGSNEQFF
j_call: TRBJ2-1; clone_size: -; v_call: TRBV20-1; cdr3_aa: CSARAWTGGLHEQFF
j_call: TRBJ1-1; clone_size: -; v_call: TRBV28; cdr3_aa: CASSFGDRGLGTEAFF
j_call: TRBJ2-1; clone_size: many; v_call: TRBV7-2; cdr3_aa: CASSPRWSYNEQFF
j_call: TRBJ2-5; clone_size: few; v_call: TRBV5-5; cdr3_aa: CASRTPPSETQYF
j_call: TRBJ2-1; clone_size: -; v_call: TRBV28; cdr3_aa: CASSPPRYEQFF
j_call: TRBJ1-2; clone_size: many; v_call: TRBV9; cdr3_aa: CASSVGTGGTYGYTF
j_call: TRBJ1-3; clone_size: -; v_call: TRBV29-1; cdr3_aa: CSVVLQRSGNTIYF
j_call: TRBJ1-6; clone_size: many; v_call: TRBV4-3; cdr3_aa: CASSQDPEDSPLHF
j_call: TRBJ1-2; clone_size: -; v_call: TRBV19; cdr3_aa: CASSSHDTANYGYTF
j_call: TRBJ2-1; clone_size: -; v_call: TRBV7-8; cdr3_aa: CASSLGLSLVASGRALYEQFF
j_call: TRBJ2-1; clone_size: many; v_call: TRBV20-1; cdr3_aa: CSARRADGSYNEQFF
j_call: TRBJ1-5; clone_size: many; v_call: TRBV6-1; cdr3_aa: CASSYVAGVIQPQHF
j_call: TRBJ2-7; clone_size: many; v_call: TRBV2; cdr3_aa: CASNLLGPASYEQYF
j_call: TRBJ2-3; clone_size: many; v_call: TRBV6-1; cdr3_aa: CASSSLAGGGDTQYF
j_call: TRBJ1-6; clone_size: -; v_call: TRBV19; cdr3_aa: CASSSRRTDHSPLHF
j_call: TRBJ2-3; clone_size: few; v_call: TRBV29-1; cdr3_aa: CSVRLTRTDTQYF
j_call: TRBJ2-1; clone_size: many; v_call: TRBV29-1; cdr3_aa: CSVKEGQGRYNEQFF
j_call: TRBJ2-7; clone_size: few; v_call: TRBV27; cdr3_aa: CASSLYSRFFYEQYF
j_call: TRBJ2-3; clone_size: -; v_call: TRBV19; cdr3_aa: CASSSYPTRNGSNTDTQYF
j_call: TRBJ2-3; clone_size: many; v_call: TRBV4-3; cdr3_aa: CASSQTGGAADTQYF
j_call: TRBJ1-2; clone_size: many; v_call: TRBV2; cdr3_aa: CAREKVTGGLENYGYTF
j_call: TRBJ2-7; clone_size: many; v_call: TRBV7-6; cdr3_aa: CASSLIAGGYEQYF
j_call: TRBJ2-1; clone_size: once; v_call: TRBV7-3; cdr3_aa: CAGSPRQGSNEQSF
j_call: TRBJ1-5; clone_size: many; v_call: TRBV30; cdr3_aa: CAWSWGAGNQPQHF
j_call: TRBJ1-1; clone_size: few; v_call: TRBV6-5; cdr3_aa: CASSYRGGWNTEAFF
j_call: TRBJ1-3; clone_size: many; v_call: TRBV2; cdr3_aa: CASSDGRRLSGNTIYF
j_call: TRBJ1-5; clone_size: many; v_call: TRBV13; cdr3_aa: CASSLRGESQPQHF
j_call: TRBJ1-5; clone_size: few; v_call: TRBV19; cdr3_aa: CASSTAFGTGGVWDQPQHF
j_call: TRBJ1-3; clone_size: few; v_call: TRBV20-1; cdr3_aa: CSARGQGVYTIYF
j_call: TRBJ2-3; clone_size: -; v_call: TRBV19; cdr3_aa: CASINRAADSTDTQYF
j_call: TRBJ2-7; clone_size: few; v_call: TRBV7-9; cdr3_aa: CASSLNWPREQYF
j_call: TRBJ2-3; clone_size: -; v_call: TRBV12-3/TRBV12-4; cdr3_aa: CASGSTEAPGDTQYF
j_call: TRBJ1-4; clone_size: -; v_call: TRBV6-1; cdr3_aa: CASQGFNEKLFF
j_call: TRBJ1-2; clone_size: few; v_call: TRBV9; cdr3_aa: CASSVSPVGRSYGYTF
j_call: TRBJ2-4; clone_size: many; v_call: TRBV28; cdr3_aa: CASSSPRLGGAKNIQYF